The subject of this entry is one TCR beta chain. The sample belongs to a study of T cells after yellow fever vaccination. Study-level information: The authors sorted the EM, EMRA, CM and Tscm memory subsets using CD3, CD45RA, CCR7 and CD95.

Trimming took 4 bases from V and 6 from J; bases not matched to a gene: 9. Germline V CDR1 and CDR2: SGHRS, YFSETQ. The CDR3 has 15 amino acids. Study-level results: Among sorted memory subsets on day 0, almost all vaccine-responding clonotypes fell below detection. At approximately 95% for CD4 and around 91% for CD8, most primary-vaccination clones showed up again after the booster.

It was through 5'RACE template switching that TCR cDNA was made, with a universal primer site and UMIs added. TCRdb called the 5' RACE reads again in MiXCR, with one record for every CDR3 protein. The sample lists about 58,000 distinct CDR3 sequences, 5.5% to 6% occurring once. Material: PBMCs, either bulk or a sorted T-cell subset (CD4+, CD8+, memory, or dextramer-sorted; not recorded which), obtained on the day of the yellow fever booster vaccination. This TCR was sampled from a man aged 18 to 30 who received the YFV17D yellow fever vaccine. The genes are TRBV5-1 and TRBJ2-7, with TRBD1 identical over 11 bases. CDR3 nucleotide sequence: TGCGCCAGCAGCCCCCTGGACAGGGGGCTCGGCGAGCAGTACTTC. Translation: CASSPLDRGLGEQYF.